The present T cell receptor beta chain was sequenced within a study of cytomegalovirus exposure and HLA in healthy donors. This clone was detected only a few times. As yet, its antigen is unknown. A junction end diverges from the germline sequence, so it may reflect a read error. In germline, CDR1 is SNHLY, CDR2 FYNNEI. The CDR3 is 13 residues long. The PCR employed 60 Vbeta primers together with 13 Jbeta primers. Method: immunoSEQ multiplex PCR; TCRdb's copy keeps in-frame clones and lacks some. The sample includes about 100,000 clones, about 80% of them seen just once. Study-level results: In a later analysis, a missense DCLRE1C variant was linked to TCR beta V- and J-gene trimming. Follow-up analysis found HLA locus-dependent TCR association rates, highest for DRB1 and lowest for HLA-C. Evidence from a later analysis indicated that most CMV-associated TCR beta chains looked HLA-restricted. TCR beta chains associated with HLA were, in a later analysis, more clonally expanded than equally common others.

This chain links TRBV2 with TRBJ1-6, with D possibly matching TRBD1 (6 bases). The sequence was obtained from a man in his forties in good health and CMV-seronegative. The sequencing input was PBMCs. CDR3 sequence (DNA): TGTGCCCGCAGGGGAGGTGGTTATTCACCCCTCCACTTT. As protein: CARRGGGYSPLHF.